The present T cell receptor (beta chain) was sequenced within a study of blood T cell repertoires in COVID-19. Germline-derived CDR1 and CDR2 are SGHVS and FQNEAQ. V lost 5 bases, J lost 3 bases, and 16 bases lay in between. This CDR3 is 15 amino acids long. Repertoires were generated with immunoSEQ multiplex PCR, while TCRdb's copy carries only in-frame clones and drops some. The sample lists over 90,000 clones, more than 80% seen once, with around 3.7% in the top ten. This TCR was sampled from a woman aged 55 to 70 with acute or convalescent COVID-19. Sequenced: peripheral blood. The V call is TRBV7-8, the J call TRBJ1-1; D might be TRBD1 (6 bases). CDR3 nucleotides: TGTGCCAGCAGCCACCTGGGGGCTGGAGACACTGAAGCTTTCTTT. Residues: CASSHLGAGDTEAFF.